This TCR beta chain originates from a study of T-cell reconstitution after alpha-beta-depleted transplantation in children. Trimming removed 5 bases from V and 0 bases from J; junction bases left unmatched: 10. The CDR3 loop spans 18 amino acids. Germline CDR1 SGHAT, CDR2 FQNNGV. Preparing the TCRbeta library involved the use of unique molecular identifiers. Each CDR3 protein is one row after TCRdb ran MiXCR on the PCR reads. Among approximately 350,000 distinct CDR3 sequences listed, 10% were seen once. J is TRBJ2-6 and V is TRBV11-2, with TRBD1 matching 7 bases. The material sequenced was PBMCs from the stem cell graft donor, taken from the stem cell graft. The TCR was taken from a human donor who donated a stem cell graft to a child with acute lymphoblastic leukemia. CDR3: CASSLTGARSSGANVLTF. The CDR3 nucleotides read TGTGCCAGCAGCCTCACAGGGGCCCGGAGCTCTGGGGCCAACGTCCTGACTTTC.